Listed here are 12 T cell receptor beta chains from one sample, sequenced in a study of blood T cell repertoires in COVID-19. Clones were sequenced by immunoSEQ multiplex PCR, and TCRdb holds only the in-frame ones, with some missing. The data hold over 200,000 clones, with about nine tenths observed a single time. The sequenced sample consisted of peripheral blood. The receptors were sampled from a woman in her fifties or sixties with acute or convalescent COVID-19.

The chain combines TRBV12-1 with TRBJ1-6; the D call of TRBD1 is as the table states it, not checked on the DNA. TRBV12-1 is a documented pseudogene. This CDR3 spans 17 amino acids. This CDR3 reads CASSFGGSTHGNSPLHF. CDR3 in DNA: TGTGCCAGCAGCTTTGGGGGCAGCACCCACGGTAATTCACCCCTCCACTTT.

This sequence joins TRBV19 and TRBJ1-5, with D hard to call. This CDR3 spans 18 amino acids. With 3 bases removed from V and 2 bases from J, the gap between germline ends came to 20 bases. Germline-derived CDR1 and CDR2 are LNHDA and SQIVND (reference sequence). CDR3 amino acids: CASSIWFSGQAGNQPQHF. In nucleotides, the CDR3 is TGTGCCAGTAGTATCTGGTTCTCTGGCCAGGCAGGCAATCAGCCCCAGCATTTT.

This rearrangement joins TRBV16 to TRBJ2-1; the match to TRBD2 covers 9 bases. CDR3 length: 17 amino acids. Per germline, CDR1 KGHSY and CDR2 FQNENV. Trimming took 4 bases from V and 9 from J; bases not matched to a gene: 16. The CDR3 DNA is TGTGCCAGCAGCCCCACCAGAGCGGGGGGTAGAATTGGTGAGCAGTTCTTC. Its protein product is CASSPTRAGGRIGEQFF. Full variable domain (outside the CDR3, taken from reference TRBV16 and TRBJ2-1): GEEVAQTPKHLVRGEGQKAKLYCAPIKGHSYVFWYQQVLKNEFKFLISFQNENVFDETGMPKERFSAKCLPNSPCSLEIQATKLEDSAVYFCASSPTRAGGRIGEQFFGPGTRLTVL.

The chain has TRBV18 and TRBJ2-2, with 8 bases matching TRBD1. The CDR3 length is 14 residues. CDR1 and CDR2 from the germline V gene are KGHSH and LQKENI. V lost 3 bases and J lost 6; bases outside the gene matches: 3. The CDR3 here is CASSPWTGSGELFF. The CDR3 DNA reads TGTGCCAGCTCACCTTGGACAGGGTCCGGGGAGCTGTTTTTT.

V usage is TRBV14 and J usage is TRBJ2-3; D perhaps matches TRBD2 (5 bases). Trimming took off 5 bases at V and 3 bases at J, with 15 bases between the two ends. The CDR3 contains 15 residues. Germline V gene sequence: CDR1 SGHDN, CDR2 FVKESK. The CDR3 loop is CASSFGPGGTDTQYF. CDR3 DNA sequence: TGTGCCAGCAGCTTTGGGCCTGGAGGTACAGATACGCAGTATTTT.

The V gene is TRBV7-2, the J gene TRBJ1-4; D gene unclear. The length of the CDR3 is 15 residues. With 5 bases removed from V and 7 bases from J, the gap between germline ends came to 17 bases. CDR1 and CDR2 from the germline V gene are SGHTA and FQGNSA. The CDR3 bases are TGTGCCAGCAGCCCGACGCAGGAGGAGACTGAAAAACTGTTTTTT. This codes for CASSPTQEETEKLFF.

The chain employs TRBV2 and TRBJ1-2, with 8 bases that match TRBD1. Germline V lookup: CDR1 SNHLY, CDR2 FYNNEI. Germline trimming cut 7 bases from V and 7 bases from J; bases unmatched to any gene: 5. CDR3 length: 12 amino acids. The CDR3 region has the DNA TGTGCCAGCAAGAAGACAGGGGCTGGCTACACCTTC. Protein product: CASKKTGAGYTF.

There are a few counts of this clone. The chain has TRBV30 and TRBJ2-6; a possible D gene is TRBD2 (6 bases). CDR1 and CDR2 from the germline V gene are GTSNPN and SVGIG (reference sequence). With 2 bases removed from V and 0 bases from J, the gap between germline ends came to 11 bases. The CDR3 has 16 residues. CDR3 in DNA: TGTGCCTGGAGTAGGACCGGGGGCTCTGGGGCCAACGTCCTGACTTTC. It specifies CAWSRTGGSGANVLTF.

The genes are TRBV7-2 and TRBJ1-5; tentative D call: TRBD1 (5 bases). The CDR3 loop spans 15 amino acids. Germline CDR1 is SGHTA and CDR2 is FQGNSA. Trimming removed 1 base from V and 4 bases from J, with 11 bases in between. In DNA form, the CDR3 reads TGTGCCAGCAGCTTAGATCAGGGCGGAAATCAGCCCCAGCATTTT. Translating gives CASSLDQGGNQPQHF.

This sequence joins TRBV30 and TRBJ1-6; the match to TRBD1 covers 8 bases. This CDR3 spans 14 amino acids. The junction had 1 base not matched to a gene; V was cut back by 0 bases and J by 6 bases. Germline CDR1 reads GTSNPN; CDR2 reads SVGIG (reference sequence). The CDR3 DNA is TGTGCCTGGAGTGTCGACAGGGGTAATTCACCCCTCCACTTT. Amino acids: CAWSVDRGNSPLHF.

The chain carries TRBV4-2 and TRBJ2-1; TRBD2 agrees at 8 bases. CDR1 is LGHNA and CDR2 is YNFKEQ in the germline V gene. The V and J ends lost 7 bases and 4 bases, in that order; junction bases with no gene match: 12. The CDR3 has 16 amino acids. CDR3 sequence: CASIFQAGGGYNEQFF. For the CDR3, the DNA is TGTGCCAGCATCTTCCAGGCGGGCGGGGGGTACAATGAGCAGTTCTTC.

This chain uses TRBV28 with TRBJ1-1; 7 nucleotides align to TRBD1. The CDR3 runs to 13 residues. The germline CDR1 and CDR2 sequences are MDHEN and SYDVKM. With V trimmed by 6 bases and J by 3 bases, 4 bases remained unmatched. The CDR3 coding sequence is TGTGCCAGCAGAAGTCAGGGGGACACTGAAGCTTTCTTT. Its protein product is CASRSQGDTEAFF.